The clone carrying this T cell receptor (beta chain) was seen only a few times. The antigen remains undetermined. This sample was taken from a study of human T cells and chemical hapten exposure. Study outcomes and limitations: Donor immune responses may differ from healthy people's, since all donors had alopecia. Sensitizing to DPC left TCRs with a frequency above 1 in 1000 unaltered.

TCRdb recomputed calls from the RACE reads with MiXCR, one row per CDR3 protein. The sample lists 200,000 to 300,000 distinct CDR3 sequences, approximately 8.6% occurring once. The sample's time point: pre-sensitization, week 0. Treatment given: therapeutic diphenylcyclopropenone sensitization with weekly scalp DPC. The receptor was derived from a woman aged 40 to 55 with alopecia areata. Some clones in this sample may be carry-over from other donors' samples. The sample consisted of whole blood, taken in connection with sensitization to the hapten diphenylcyclopropenone (DPC).

The CDR3 DNA is TGTGCCAGCAGGGTTACAGGGGGCCGTAATCAGCCCCAGCATTTT. Its protein is CASRVTGGRNQPQHF. The chain is built from TRBV28 and TRBJ1-5; 9 bases align to TRBD1. Per the germline V gene, CDR1 is MDHEN and CDR2 is SYDVKM. This CDR3 has 15 residues. V shed 6 bases, J shed 4 bases, and the junction held 7 bases outside the gene matches.